This T cell receptor (beta chain) stems from a study of blood T cell repertoires in COVID-19. Assay: immunoSEQ multiplex PCR; the TCRdb copy retains only in-frame clones and omits some. The sample carries fewer than 100,000 clones, 75% to 95% recorded once. This CDR3 region has 14 residues. Germline V gene sequence: CDR1 LNHDA, CDR2 SQIVND (reference sequence). V shed 6 bases, J shed 11 bases, and the junction held 13 bases outside the gene matches. Material: peripheral blood. The chain recombines TRBV19 with TRBJ1-1, with 9 bases aligning to TRBD1. The clonotype was recovered from an elderly woman with acute or convalescent COVID-19. This CDR3 reads CASSGTGGAVVAFF. CDR3 bases: TGTGCCAGTAGCGGAACAGGGGGCGCGGTTGTGGCTTTCTTT.